These 32 T cell receptor beta chains were sequenced from one sample in a study of blood T cell repertoires in COVID-19. Profiled with immunoSEQ multiplex PCR; TCRdb holds only in-frame clones, not every one. The data contain 150,000 to 170,000 clones, roughly 88% of them singletons. Source material: peripheral blood. Source of these receptors: a man aged 60 to 75 with COVID-19, enrolled during active disease.

The V and J genes are TRBV6-5 and TRBJ2-5, with 8 bases lining up with TRBD2. Germline V lookup: CDR1 MNHEY, CDR2 SVGAGI. The CDR3 length is 14 residues. After removal of 6 bases from V and 4 bases from J, the junction contained 7 bases not matched to a gene. The CDR3 bases are TGTGCCAGCAGCTCAGCGGGAGCTGGAGAGACCCAGTACTTC. Its translation is CASSSAGAGETQYF.

V is TRBV5-1 and J is TRBJ2-5; D may be TRBD1 (6 bases). This CDR3 comprises 13 residues. CDR1 is SGHRS and CDR2 is YFSETQ in the germline V gene. The ends were cut back, 5 bases at V and 4 bases at J, with 12 bases in the middle. In DNA, the CDR3 is TGCGCCAGCAGGGGGACACTTGGAGAGACCCAGTACTTC. Its protein is CASRGTLGETQYF.

V and J are TRBV6-5 and TRBJ2-5; 8 nucleotides agree with TRBD2. CDR1 is MNHEY and CDR2 is SVGAGI in the germline V gene. This CDR3 has 14 amino acids. V gave up 0 bases and J gave up 7 bases; unmatched junction bases: 4. The CDR3 DNA sequence: TGTGCCAGCAGTTACTCTCGGGGGGGCGTGACCCAGTACTTC. Amino acid sequence: CASSYSRGGVTQYF.

This clone was observed once. The chain recombines TRBV7-2 with TRBJ1-1; 7 bases align to TRBD1. There are 15 residues in the CDR3. The V gene's germline CDR1 is SGHTA and CDR2 FQGNSA. The J segment lost 1 base and the V segment lost 6 bases, leaving 8 bases of the junction unmatched. The CDR3 nucleotides read TGTGCCAGCAGTTGGACCGGACAGGCGAACACTGAAGCTTTCTTT. Protein: CASSWTGQANTEAFF.

V gene TRBV5-5 combines with J gene TRBJ1-4; 9 bases fit TRBD1. From germline, CDR1 is SGHKS and CDR2 YYEKEE (reference sequence). The CDR3 totals 16 residues. Germline trimming cut 4 bases from V and 0 bases from J; bases unmatched to any gene: 4. The CDR3 bases are TGTGCCAGCAGCGGGACAGGGTACGCAACTAATGAAAAACTGTTTTTT. Translating gives CASSGTGYATNEKLFF.

The V gene is TRBV7-2, the J gene TRBJ2-7; perhaps TRBD1 as D (6 bases). The CDR3 runs to 14 residues. Per germline, CDR1 SGHTA and CDR2 FQGNSA. V lost 4 bases and J 0 bases, leaving 10 bases between the germline ends. The CDR3 DNA reads TGTGCCAGCAGCTCTGCAGGGGTCTCCTACGAGCAGTACTTC. Its protein product is CASSSAGVSYEQYF.

The chain recombines TRBV29-1 with TRBJ1-2; the D is unclear. CDR1 is SQVTM, CDR2 ANQGSEA, per germline. The V end was cut by 5 bases, the J end by 7 bases, with 14 bases between. This CDR3 has 12 amino acids. This CDR3 reads CSVRLQEGGYTF. CDR3 nucleotide sequence: TGCAGCGTTAGACTCCAGGAGGGTGGCTACACCTTC.

This chain connects TRBV6-5 to TRBJ1-5, with D perhaps matching TRBD1 (6 bases). Per germline, CDR1 MNHEY and CDR2 SVGAGI. V was pared by 4 bases and J by 7 bases, with 14 bases between. There are 14 residues in the CDR3. This CDR3 is CASSSMRGRQPQHF. CDR3 DNA: TGTGCCAGCAGTTCCATGAGGGGGAGACAGCCCCAGCATTTT.

This sequence joins TRBV10-3 and TRBJ2-7, with 12 bases fitting TRBD2. Germline V gives CDR1 ENHRY, CDR2 SYGVKD. The CDR3 sequence is 16 residues long. J gave up 0 bases and V 10 bases, and 10 bases lay outside the gene matches. The CDR3 sequence is CASSGTSGQSSYEQYF. CDR3 bases: TGTGCCAGCTCTGGGACTAGCGGGCAGAGCTCCTACGAGCAGTACTTC.

The chain combines TRBV6-5 with TRBJ1-1; 7 bases agree with TRBD1. The J segment lost 1 base and the V segment lost 11 bases, leaving 4 bases of the junction unmatched. This CDR3 has 12 amino acids. The germline gives CDR1 MNHEY, CDR2 SVGAGI. CDR3 bases: TGTGCCGCCAGGGGGGCGAACACTGAAGCTTTCTTT. It codes for CAARGANTEAFF.

The chain recombines TRBV5-1 with TRBJ1-2, with D unresolved. CDR1 SGHRS and CDR2 YFSETQ come from the germline V gene. The CDR3 has 18 residues. V lost 0 bases to trimming and J lost 4 bases, with 22 bases between them. The CDR3 spells CASSLDRDLLRSGYGYTF. The CDR3 DNA sequence: TGCGCCAGCAGCTTGGACAGAGATCTACTTAGATCAGGCTATGGCTACACCTTC.

The CDR3 loop is CASSLGSGGGQETQYF. The CDR3 nucleotides are TGTGCCAGCAGCTTAGGTAGCGGGGGGGGACAAGAGACCCAGTACTTC. The gene calls are TRBV7-2 and TRBJ2-5; 11 nucleotides match TRBD2. CDR3 length: 16 residues. Trimming took 1 base from V and 2 from J; bases not matched to a gene: 3. CDR1 and CDR2 (germline): SGHTA, FQGNSA.

The chain employs TRBV7-9 and TRBJ1-1; perhaps TRBD1 as D (6 bases). Germline-derived CDR1 and CDR2 are SEHNR and FQNEAQ (reference sequence). Deletions cut 0 bases from V and 1 base from J, with 9 bases between. This CDR3 spans 15 amino acids. CDR3 amino acids: CASSLAGAPNTEAFF. The CDR3 region has the DNA TGTGCCAGCAGCTTAGCGGGGGCGCCGAACACTGAAGCTTTCTTT.

The chain is built from TRBV18 and TRBJ1-3; D might be TRBD1 (6 bases). CDR1 and CDR2 (germline): KGHSH, LQKENI. This CDR3 spans 15 amino acids. Trimming took off 3 bases at V and 4 bases at J, with 13 bases between the two ends. The CDR3 is CASSPSGGPGNTIYF. The CDR3 DNA is TGTGCCAGCTCACCGTCGGGGGGCCCGGGAAACACCATATATTTT.

The CDR3 nucleotides are TGTGCCAGCAGCCAAGAACGCAGAAACATTCAGTACTTC. Translation: CASSQERRNIQYF. The gene calls are TRBV3-1 (or the pseudogene TRBV3-2) and TRBJ2-4; D is unclear. The CDR3 length is 13 residues. The V gene's germline CDR1 is LGHDT and CDR2 YNNKEL (reference sequence). V was trimmed by 0 bases and J by 6 bases, leaving 6 bases between them.

The chain recombines TRBV5-1 with TRBJ1-2; D remains ambiguous. The germline CDR1 and CDR2 sequences are SGHRS and YFSETQ. Trimming left V 5 bases short and J 4 bases short, with 12 bases between. This CDR3 comprises 13 residues. CDR3 protein: CASRERSGYGYTF. CDR3 DNA sequence: TGCGCCAGCAGGGAGCGATCCGGCTATGGCTACACCTTC.

The V gene is TRBV6-5, the J gene TRBJ2-7, with D possibly matching TRBD1 (6 bases). The CDR3 is 14 amino acids. The ends were cut back, 1 base at V and 0 bases at J, with 7 bases in the middle. The V gene's germline CDR1 is MNHEY and CDR2 SVGAGI. CDR3: CASSYLTGSYEQYF. The CDR3 nucleotides read TGTGCCAGCAGTTACTTGACAGGCTCCTACGAGCAGTACTTC.

This clone was detected only once. CDR3 bases: TGTGCCAGCAGCTGGCCGGGAAGTAGTTACACCTTC. Protein sequence: CASSWPGSSYTF. V usage is TRBV5-6 and J usage is TRBJ1-2, with D uncertain. This CDR3 is 12 amino acids long. Trimming took off 3 bases at V and 11 bases at J, with 14 bases between the two ends. The germline gives CDR1 SGHDT, CDR2 YYEEEE.

J is TRBJ1-2 and V is TRBV24-1; TRBD1 aligns across 7 bases. The CDR3 has 16 residues. Germline CDR1 is KGHDR and CDR2 is SFDVKD. V trimming: 4 bases; J trimming: 4 bases; junction bases outside the gene matches: 11. Here the CDR3 reads CATSDEKGQKGYGYTF. The CDR3 DNA follows: TGTGCCACCAGTGACGAAAAGGGACAGAAGGGCTATGGCTACACCTTC.

This chain joins TRBV28 and TRBJ1-2; perhaps TRBD1 as D (5 bases). The V gene lost 6 bases and the J gene lost 2 bases, with 13 bases spanning the gap. The CDR3 is 14 amino acids. Germline V gene lookup returns CDR1 MDHEN and CDR2 SYDVKM. The CDR3 sequence is CASRPPWGNYGYTF. In DNA form, the CDR3 reads TGTGCCAGCAGGCCTCCCTGGGGCAACTATGGCTACACCTTC.

The genes are TRBV11-2 and TRBJ1-2, with TRBD1 as a possible D gene (6 bases). The CDR3 consists of 15 residues. Deletions cut 5 bases from V and 2 bases from J, with 15 bases between. Germline V gene sequence: CDR1 SGHAT, CDR2 FQNNGV. DNA for the CDR3: TGTGCCAGCAGCCCCCAGGCGGGGGCGAACTATGGCTACACCTTC. Protein: CASSPQAGANYGYTF.

The rearrangement links TRBV14 to TRBJ1-2; 7 positions match TRBD1. The CDR3 runs to 11 residues. Germline loops: CDR1 SGHDN, CDR2 FVKESK. V lost 6 bases and J lost 7; bases outside the gene matches: 2. The DNA of the CDR3 is TGTGCCAGCAGGACAGGGATTGGCTACACCTTC. Amino acids: CASRTGIGYTF.

V and J are TRBV6-2 or TRBV6-3 and TRBJ1-5, with 9 bases lining up with TRBD1. CDR1 is MNHEY and CDR2 is SVGEGT in the germline V gene. The CDR3 runs 20 residues. V shed 0 bases and J 3 bases; nucleotides not matched to a gene: 15. The CDR3 reads CASSYSIATGGIGDNQPQHF. Here the CDR3 DNA reads TGTGCCAGCAGTTACTCGATTGCGACAGGGGGAATAGGGGACAATCAGCCCCAGCATTTT.

Regarding this clone: A junction end diverges from the germline sequence, so it may reflect a read error. Other DNA sequences within the sample encode an identical CDR3. This chain uses TRBV12-3 or TRBV12-4 with TRBJ1-2; the D gene is possibly TRBD1 (5 bases). The CDR3 runs to 13 residues. CDR3 nucleotides: TGTGCCAGCAGCTTAGACAGATACTATGGCTACACCTTC. Amino acids: CASSLDRYYGYTF.

The chain joins TRBV7-9 to TRBJ2-1; maybe TRBD1 (5 bases). The germline CDR1 and CDR2 sequences are SEHNR and FQNEAQ (reference sequence). This CDR3 has 15 residues. Deletions cut 3 bases from V and 5 bases from J, with 14 bases between. The CDR3 sequence: CASSFQGTANNEQFF. The DNA for the CDR3 is TGTGCCAGCAGCTTTCAGGGCACAGCCAACAATGAGCAGTTCTTC.

This chain joins TRBV19 and TRBJ1-1, with D uncertain. V was shortened by 3 bases and J by 1 base, with 9 bases between the two germline ends. Germline CDR1 is LNHDA and CDR2 is SQIVND (reference sequence). The CDR3 runs 14 residues. The CDR3: CASSIRAGNTEAFF. CDR3 DNA sequence: TGTGCCAGTAGTATCCGGGCGGGGAACACTGAAGCTTTCTTT. The full variable domain, in which reference TRBV19 and TRBJ1-1 provide the parts outside the CDR3, is DGGITQSPKYLFRKEGQNVTLSCEQNLNHDAMYWYRQDPGQGLRLIYYSQIVNDFQKGDIAEGYSVSREKKESFPLTVTSAQKNPTAFYLCASSIRAGNTEAFFGQGTRLTVV.

The gene calls are TRBV14 and TRBJ1-1; TRBD1 might be the D (6 bases). The germline V gene has CDR1 SGHDN and CDR2 FVKESK. The V end lost 6 bases, the J end lost 2 bases, and 16 bases lay between the germline ends. The length of the CDR3 is 15 residues. The CDR3 reads CASSRGQLTNTEAFF. The CDR3 DNA sequence: TGTGCCAGCAGTAGAGGACAGTTGACTAACACTGAAGCTTTCTTT.

The chain has TRBV5-1 and TRBJ2-2; 10 bases line up with TRBD2. The CDR3 runs to 16 residues. Trimming cost V 4 bases and J 3 bases; bases outside gene matches: 6. Germline CDR1 reads SGHRS; CDR2 reads YFSETQ. The CDR3 loop is CASSPRLAGYTGELFF. CDR3 DNA: TGCGCCAGCAGCCCCCGACTAGCGGGCTACACCGGGGAGCTGTTTTTT.

The CDR3 sequence: CASSYVGASQPQHF. DNA for the CDR3: TGTGCCAGCAGTTACGTGGGGGCGAGTCAGCCCCAGCATTTT. The chain links TRBV6-5 to TRBJ1-5; a possible D gene is TRBD1 (6 bases). V shed 2 bases and J shed 6 bases, with 11 bases lying between them. Germline V lookup: CDR1 MNHEY, CDR2 SVGAGI. This CDR3 contains 14 residues.

V and J are TRBV29-1 and TRBJ1-4; D remains ambiguous. Trimming pared 1 base from V and 5 bases from J, leaving 8 bases between. The CDR3 sequence is 13 residues long. Germline V gene sequence: CDR1 SQVTM, CDR2 ANQGSEA. The CDR3, as DNA: TGCAGCGTTGAAGTGACTCGAAATGAAAAACTGTTTTTT. This encodes CSVEVTRNEKLFF.

The chain carries TRBV7-8 and TRBJ1-2, with no clear D. The CDR3 contains 14 residues. V dropped 0 bases and J dropped 2 bases, with 7 bases sitting between them. Germline loops: CDR1 SGHVS, CDR2 FQNEAQ. CDR3 in DNA: TGTGCCAGCAGCTTAGCATCAGTAAACTATGGCTACACCTTC. Amino acid sequence: CASSLASVNYGYTF.

The chain links TRBV29-1 to TRBJ1-1; a weak D match, TRBD1 (5 bases). With 7 bases removed from V and 4 bases from J, the gap between germline ends came to 10 bases. This CDR3 is 11 amino acids long. Germline assignment: CDR1 SQVTM and CDR2 ANQGSEA. The CDR3 reads CSARQLTEAFF. CDR3 bases: TGCAGCGCCCGACAGCTCACTGAAGCTTTCTTT.